This T cell receptor (beta chain) was captured by sequencing in a study of blood T cell repertoires in COVID-19. Study-level background: Specimens from acute and convalescent COVID-19 originated in the United States, Italy and Spain. T cells, B-cell-depleted T cells, or PBMCs provided the cDNA or gDNA that served as material.

The authors' processing: Amplifying reference gene primers gave estimates of nucleated cell counts. Sequencing was performed with immunoSEQ multiplex PCR; in TCRdb, only in-frame clones are kept and a portion is missing. Clone size and the V and J calls come from that table; the DNA yielded D and trimming. The sample has approximately 210,000 clones; 80% to 90% are singletons. Per the germline V gene, CDR1 is SGHTA and CDR2 is FQGTGA. The CDR3 runs 14 residues. V gave up 3 bases and J gave up 6 bases, with 14 bases separating them. This chain connects TRBV7-3 to TRBJ2-5; TRBD1 might be the D (5 bases). The TCR was taken from a woman in her seventies with active or convalescent COVID-19. The material sequenced was peripheral blood. This chain's CDR3 is CASSLSGSEKTQYF. As DNA, the CDR3 is TGTGCCAGCAGCTTGTCAGGGTCAGAGAAGACCCAGTACTTC.